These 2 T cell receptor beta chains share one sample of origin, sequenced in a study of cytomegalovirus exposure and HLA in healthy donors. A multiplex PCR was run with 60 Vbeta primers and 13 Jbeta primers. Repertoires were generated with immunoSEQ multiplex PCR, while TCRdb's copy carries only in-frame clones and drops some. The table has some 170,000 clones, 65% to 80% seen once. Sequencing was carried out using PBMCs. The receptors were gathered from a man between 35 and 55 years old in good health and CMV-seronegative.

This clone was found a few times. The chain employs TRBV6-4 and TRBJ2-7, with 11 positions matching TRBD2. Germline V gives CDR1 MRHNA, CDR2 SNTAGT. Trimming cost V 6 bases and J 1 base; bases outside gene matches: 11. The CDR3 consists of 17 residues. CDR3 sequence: CASSRLAGPRVSYEQYF. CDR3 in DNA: TGTGCCAGCAGCCGACTAGCGGGACCTAGGGTATCCTACGAGCAGTACTTC.

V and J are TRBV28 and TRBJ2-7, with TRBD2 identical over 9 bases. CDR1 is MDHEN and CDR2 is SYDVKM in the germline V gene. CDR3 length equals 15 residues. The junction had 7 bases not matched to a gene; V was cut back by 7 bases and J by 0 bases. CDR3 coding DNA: TGTGCCAGCAAAAATAGCGGGAGCCCCTCCTACGAGCAGTACTTC. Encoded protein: CASKNSGSPSYEQYF.